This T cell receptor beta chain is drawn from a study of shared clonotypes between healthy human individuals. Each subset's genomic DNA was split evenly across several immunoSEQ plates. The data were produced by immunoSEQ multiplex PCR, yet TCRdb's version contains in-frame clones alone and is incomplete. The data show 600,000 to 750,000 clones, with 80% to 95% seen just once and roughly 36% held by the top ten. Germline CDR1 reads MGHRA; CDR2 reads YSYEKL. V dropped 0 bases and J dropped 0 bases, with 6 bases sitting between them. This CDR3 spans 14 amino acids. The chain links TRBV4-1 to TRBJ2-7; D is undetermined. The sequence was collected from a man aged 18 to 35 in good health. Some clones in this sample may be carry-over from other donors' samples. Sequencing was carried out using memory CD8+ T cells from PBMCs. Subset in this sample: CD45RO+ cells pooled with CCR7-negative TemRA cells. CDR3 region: CASSQDPTSYEQYF. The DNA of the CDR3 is TGCGCCAGCAGCCAAGATCCCACCTCCTACGAGCAGTACTTC.